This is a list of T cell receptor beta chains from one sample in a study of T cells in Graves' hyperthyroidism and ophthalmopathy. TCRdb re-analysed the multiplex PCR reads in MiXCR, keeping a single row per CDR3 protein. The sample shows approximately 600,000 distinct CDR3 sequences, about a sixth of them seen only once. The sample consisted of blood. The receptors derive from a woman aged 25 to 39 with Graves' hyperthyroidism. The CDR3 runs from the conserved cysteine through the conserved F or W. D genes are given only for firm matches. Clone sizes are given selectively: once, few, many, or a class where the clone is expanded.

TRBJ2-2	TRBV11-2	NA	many	CASSNPRGELFF	TGTGCCAGCAGCAACCCGAGGGGGGAGCTGTTTTTT
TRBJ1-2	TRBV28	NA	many	CASSVGRTGSSGYTF	TGTGCCAGCAGTGTAGGCCGCACAGGATCTAGTGGCTACACCTTC
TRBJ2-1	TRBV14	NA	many	CASSQDGGGYNEQFF	TGTGCCAGCAGCCAAGATGGGGGCGGATACAATGAGCAGTTCTTC
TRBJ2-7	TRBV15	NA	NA	CATSRSPQLYEQYF	TGTGCCACCAGCAGGTCACCCCAGCTCTACGAGCAGTACTTC
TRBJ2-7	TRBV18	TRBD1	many	CASSQPGGRYEQYF	TGTGCCAGCTCACAGCCAGGGGGCAGGTACGAGCAGTACTTC
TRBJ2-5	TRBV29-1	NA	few	CSVYEGETQYF	TGCAGCGTTTACGAGGGGGAGACCCAGTACTTC
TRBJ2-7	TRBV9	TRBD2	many	CASSVGGRFYEQYF	TGTGCCAGCAGCGTTGGCGGGAGGTTCTACGAGCAGTACTTC
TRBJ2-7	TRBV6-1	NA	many	CASRTSLTYEQYF	TGTGCCAGCAGGACAAGTTTAACCTACGAGCAGTACTTC
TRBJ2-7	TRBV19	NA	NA	CASSIDRTYEQYF	TGTGCCAGTAGTATAGACAGAACCTACGAGCAGTACTTC
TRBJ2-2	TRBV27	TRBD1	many	CASSLEAGGTGELFF	TGTGCCAGCAGTTTAGAGGCAGGGGGCACCGGGGAGCTGTTTTTT
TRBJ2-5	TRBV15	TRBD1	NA	CATSREGQGIGETQYF	TGTGCCACCAGCAGAGAAGGACAGGGGATTGGGGAGACCCAGTACTTC
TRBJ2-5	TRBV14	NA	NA	CASSADLRGTQYF	TGTGCCAGCAGCGCAGATCTTCGGGGGACCCAGTACTTC
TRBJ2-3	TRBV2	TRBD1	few	CASSSDRNTDTQYF	TGTGCCAGCAGCTCGGACAGGAACACAGATACGCAGTATTTT
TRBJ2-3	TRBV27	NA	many	CASSLSRLSTDTQYF	TGTGCCAGCAGTTTAAGCCGGCTTAGCACAGATACGCAGTATTTT
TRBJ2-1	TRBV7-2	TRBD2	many	CASSIGGLAGEGEQFF	TGTGCCAGCAGCATAGGAGGACTAGCGGGAGAAGGTGAGCAGTTCTTC
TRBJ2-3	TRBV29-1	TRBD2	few	CSAALAGKTDTQYF	TGCAGCGCGGCCTTAGCGGGGAAAACAGATACGCAGTATTTT
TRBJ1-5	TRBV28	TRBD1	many	CASSPRGTGVRNQPQHF	TGTGCCAGCAGCCCACGGGGGACAGGGGTGAGGAATCAGCCCCAGCATTTT
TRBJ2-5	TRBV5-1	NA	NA	CASSLAWQQETQYF	TGCGCCAGCAGCTTGGCCTGGCAGCAAGAGACCCAGTACTTC
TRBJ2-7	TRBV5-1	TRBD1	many	CASSLRLGQSYEQYF	TGCGCCAGCAGCTTGCGGTTGGGACAGTCCTACGAGCAGTACTTC
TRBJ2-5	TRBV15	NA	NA	CATSSRGDKTQYF	TGTGCCACCAGCAGCAGGGGGGATAAGACCCAGTACTTC
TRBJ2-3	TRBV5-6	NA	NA	CASSLAGWGDTQYF	TGTGCCAGCAGCTTGGCGGGCTGGGGGGATACGCAGTATTTT
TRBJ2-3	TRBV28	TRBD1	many	CATGQGTDTQYF	TGTGCCACGGGACAGGGAACAGATACGCAGTATTTT
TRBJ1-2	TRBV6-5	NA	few	CASSYRGYGYTF	TGTGCCAGCAGTTACAGAGGCTATGGCTACACCTTC
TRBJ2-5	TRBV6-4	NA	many	CASSDRDYQETQYF	TGTGCCAGCAGTGACCGGGACTACCAAGAGACCCAGTACTTC
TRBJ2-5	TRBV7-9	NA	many	CASSPSQGGETQYF	TGTGCCAGCAGCCCCTCACAGGGAGGAGAGACCCAGTACTTC
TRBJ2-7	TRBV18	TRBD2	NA	CASRSGRGDYEQYF	TGTGCCAGCCGAAGCGGGAGGGGAGACTACGAGCAGTACTTC
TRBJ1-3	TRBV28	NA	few	CASVTAAYSGNTIYF	TGTGCCAGCGTGACAGCGGCTTACTCTGGAAACACCATATATTTT
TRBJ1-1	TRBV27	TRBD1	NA	CASSSVRGATEAFF	TGTGCCAGCAGTTCCGTCAGGGGGGCCACTGAAGCTTTCTTT
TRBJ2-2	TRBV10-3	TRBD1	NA	CAISEGTGDTGELFF	TGTGCCATCAGTGAAGGGACAGGGGACACCGGGGAGCTGTTTTTT
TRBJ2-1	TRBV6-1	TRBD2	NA	CASSKLIAGDLFF	TGTGCCAGCAGCAAATTGATAGCGGGAGACCTGTTCTTC
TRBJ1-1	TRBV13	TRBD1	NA	CASSSRDRGANTEAFF	TGTGCCAGCAGCAGTAGGGACAGGGGAGCGAACACTGAAGCTTTCTTT
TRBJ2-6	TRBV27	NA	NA	CASSTIGANVLTF	TGTGCCAGCAGCACTATAGGGGCCAACGTCCTGACTTTC
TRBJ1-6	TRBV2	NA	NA	CASWRDGDTDSPLHF	TGTGCCAGCTGGCGTGATGGAGACACGGATTCACCCCTCCACTTT
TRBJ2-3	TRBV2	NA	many	CASNPQGFRTDTQYF	TGTGCCAGCAACCCTCAGGGTTTCCGCACAGATACGCAGTATTTT
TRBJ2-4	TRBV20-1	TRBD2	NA	CSAPRGATSGRKGDIQYF	TGCAGTGCTCCGAGGGGGGCGACTAGCGGGAGGAAGGGGGACATTCAGTACTTC
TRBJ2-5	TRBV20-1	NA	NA	CSAREGAKTQYF	TGCAGTGCTAGAGAGGGCGCGAAGACCCAGTACTTC
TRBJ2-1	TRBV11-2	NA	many	CASSQSGNIYNEQFF	TGTGCCAGCAGCCAGTCCGGGAACATCTACAATGAGCAGTTCTTC
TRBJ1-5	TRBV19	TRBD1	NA	CASSRGTMKGAGQPQHF	TGTGCCAGTAGTAGGGGTACTATGAAGGGGGCAGGTCAGCCCCAGCATTTT
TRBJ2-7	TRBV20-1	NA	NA	CSARAGIPGEQYF	TGCAGTGCTAGAGCGGGGATTCCAGGGGAGCAGTACTTC
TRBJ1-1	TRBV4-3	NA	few	CASSPGRHDEAFF	TGCGCCAGCAGCCCAGGGCGGCATGATGAAGCTTTCTTT
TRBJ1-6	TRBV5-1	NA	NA	CASSAYRASDSPLHF	TGCGCCAGCAGCGCCTACAGGGCTTCCGATTCACCCCTCCACTTT
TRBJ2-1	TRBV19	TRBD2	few	CASSIAGVLNEQFF	TGTGCCAGTAGTATCGCGGGAGTACTGAATGAGCAGTTCTTC
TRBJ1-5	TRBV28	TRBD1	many	CASRTTGILQPQHF	TGTGCCAGCAGAACGACAGGGATCCTTCAGCCCCAGCATTTT
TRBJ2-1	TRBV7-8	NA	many	CASSLRSASYNEQFF	TGTGCCAGCAGCTTACGGTCAGCCTCCTACAATGAGCAGTTCTTC
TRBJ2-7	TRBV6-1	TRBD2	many	CASTVRDYWPYEQYF	TGTGCCAGCACCGTCCGGGACTACTGGCCCTACGAGCAGTACTTC
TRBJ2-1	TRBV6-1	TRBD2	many	CAIKELAGNNEQFF	TGTGCCATCAAGGAACTAGCGGGGAACAATGAGCAGTTCTTC
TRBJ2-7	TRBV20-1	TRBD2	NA	CSARDRFRGVGYEQYF	TGCAGTGCTAGAGATCGATTTCGGGGGGTGGGCTACGAGCAGTACTTC
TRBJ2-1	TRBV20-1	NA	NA	CSASHGRVNEQFF	TGCAGTGCTAGTCATGGTAGGGTCAATGAGCAGTTCTTC
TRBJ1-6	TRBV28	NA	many	CASSSAGTESPLHF	TGTGCCAGCAGTTCCGCTGGAACCGAATCACCCCTCCACTTT
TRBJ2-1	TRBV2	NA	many	CASRQGGGRDNEQFF	TGTGCCAGCAGGCAAGGGGGAGGACGGGACAATGAGCAGTTCTTC
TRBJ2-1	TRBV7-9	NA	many	CASSSGLSPNEQFF	TGTGCCAGCAGCTCCGGACTAAGCCCGAATGAGCAGTTCTTC
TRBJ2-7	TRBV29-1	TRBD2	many	CSGRLAGGPGEQYF	TGCAGCGGCCGACTAGCGGGAGGGCCGGGTGAGCAGTACTTC
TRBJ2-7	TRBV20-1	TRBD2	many	CSHLLAGASYEQYF	TGCAGTCACCTCCTAGCGGGAGCCTCCTACGAGCAGTACTTC